This entry concerns a single TCR beta chain. Its specificity is not known. Some clones are missing from TCRdb's copy, which holds only in-frame ones; the method was immunoSEQ multiplex PCR. The data hold more than 45,000 clones, with about nine tenths observed a single time. The sample comes from a study of OX40 agonist ivuxolimab in advanced cancers. The wider study: Three partial responders included one hepatocellular carcinoma patient and two cutaneous melanoma patients.

The V gene lost 1 base and the J gene lost 0 bases, with 13 bases spanning the gap. CDR3 length: 17 amino acids. CDR1 MNHNS and CDR2 SASEGT come from the germline V gene. The study, taken as a whole, reports: Certain nonresponders additionally had low normalized T-cell clonal expansion. Antigen specificity was not determined for the expanded peripheral T cells. There were, on average, more expanded clones in CD8+ T cells than in CD4+.

J is TRBJ1-5 and V is TRBV6-1; unclear D gene. This receptor was obtained from an adult with an advanced solid tumor such as melanoma, head and neck, liver or kidney cancer. The sequencing here drew on CD4+ or CD8+ T cells sorted from blood, taken in a trial of the OX40 agonist ivuxolimab. In DNA form, the CDR3 reads TGTGCCAGCAGTGAAGAGGGCACAGACTATAGCAATCAGCCCCAGCATTTT. Translating gives CASSEEGTDYSNQPQHF.